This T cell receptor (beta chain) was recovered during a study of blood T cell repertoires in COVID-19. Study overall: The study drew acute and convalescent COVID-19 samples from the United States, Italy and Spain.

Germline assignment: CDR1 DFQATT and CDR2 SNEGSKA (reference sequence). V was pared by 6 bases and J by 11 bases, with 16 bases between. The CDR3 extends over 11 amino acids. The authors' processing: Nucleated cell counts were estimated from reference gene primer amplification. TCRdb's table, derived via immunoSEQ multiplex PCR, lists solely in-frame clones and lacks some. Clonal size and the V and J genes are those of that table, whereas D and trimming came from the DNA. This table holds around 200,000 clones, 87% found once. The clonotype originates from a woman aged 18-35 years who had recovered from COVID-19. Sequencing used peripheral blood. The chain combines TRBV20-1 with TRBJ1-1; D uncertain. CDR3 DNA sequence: TGCAGTGCCAGGTCTCCGGGGAAGGCTTTCTTT. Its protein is CSARSPGKAFF.